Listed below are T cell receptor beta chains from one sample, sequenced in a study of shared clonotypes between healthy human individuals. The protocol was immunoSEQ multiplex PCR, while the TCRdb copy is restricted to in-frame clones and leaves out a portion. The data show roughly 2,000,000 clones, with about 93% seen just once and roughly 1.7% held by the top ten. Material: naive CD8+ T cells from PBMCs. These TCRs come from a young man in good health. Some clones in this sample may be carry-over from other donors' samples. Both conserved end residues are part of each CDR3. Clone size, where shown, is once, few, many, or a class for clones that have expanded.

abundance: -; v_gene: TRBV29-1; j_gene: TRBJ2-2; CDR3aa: CSVRLVEGTTGELFF
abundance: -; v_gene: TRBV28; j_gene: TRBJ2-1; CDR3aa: CASSFAGDYEQFF
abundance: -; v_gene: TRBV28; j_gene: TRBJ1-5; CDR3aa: CASREGQQFNQPQHF
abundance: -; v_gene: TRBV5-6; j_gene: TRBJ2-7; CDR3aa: CASSFVGGTLEQYF
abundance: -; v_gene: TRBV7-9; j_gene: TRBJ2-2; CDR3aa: CASSPRTSGYTGELFF
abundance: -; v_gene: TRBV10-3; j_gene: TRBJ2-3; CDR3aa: CAISESSAGGPSVTDTQYF
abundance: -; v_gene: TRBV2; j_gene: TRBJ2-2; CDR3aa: CASSEGRAQLSTGELFF
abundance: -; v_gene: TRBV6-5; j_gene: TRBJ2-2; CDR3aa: CASSYQAASRRELFF
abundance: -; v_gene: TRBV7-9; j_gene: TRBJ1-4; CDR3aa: CASSGQSPNEKLFF
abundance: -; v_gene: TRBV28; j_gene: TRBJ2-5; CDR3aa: CASSPIQGRETQYF
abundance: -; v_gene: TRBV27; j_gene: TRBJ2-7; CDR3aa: CASSWDSDSYEQYF
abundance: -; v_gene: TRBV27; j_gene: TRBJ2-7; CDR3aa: CASRWGYEQYF
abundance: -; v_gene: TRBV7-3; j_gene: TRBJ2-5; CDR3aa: CASSSRDSPVGTQYF
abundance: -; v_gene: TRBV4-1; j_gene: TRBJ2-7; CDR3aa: CASSQQLVAQYEQYF
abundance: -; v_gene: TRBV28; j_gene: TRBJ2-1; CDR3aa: CASRYGGSYNEQFF
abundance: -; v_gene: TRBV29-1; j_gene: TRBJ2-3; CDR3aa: CSVVDFHTDTQYF
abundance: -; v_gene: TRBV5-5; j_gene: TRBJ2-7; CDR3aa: CASSLAGGPLYEQYF
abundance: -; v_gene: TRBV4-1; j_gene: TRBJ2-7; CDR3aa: CASSQASGTGSSYEQYF
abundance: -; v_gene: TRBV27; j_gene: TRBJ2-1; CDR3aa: CASMGLAALKGNEQFF
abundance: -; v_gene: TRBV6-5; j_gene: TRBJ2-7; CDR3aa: CASTPLAGGVYEQYF
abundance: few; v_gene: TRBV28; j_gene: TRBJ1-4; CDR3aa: CASTRGNEKLFF
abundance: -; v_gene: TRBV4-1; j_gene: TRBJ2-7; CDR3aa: CASSQGRGEQYF
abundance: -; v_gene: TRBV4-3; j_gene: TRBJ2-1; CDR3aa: CASSQDFREQFF
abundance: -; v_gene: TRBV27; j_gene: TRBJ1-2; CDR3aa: CASSQGADYGYTF
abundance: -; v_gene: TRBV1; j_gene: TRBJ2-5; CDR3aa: CTSSQERLAGPYQETQYF